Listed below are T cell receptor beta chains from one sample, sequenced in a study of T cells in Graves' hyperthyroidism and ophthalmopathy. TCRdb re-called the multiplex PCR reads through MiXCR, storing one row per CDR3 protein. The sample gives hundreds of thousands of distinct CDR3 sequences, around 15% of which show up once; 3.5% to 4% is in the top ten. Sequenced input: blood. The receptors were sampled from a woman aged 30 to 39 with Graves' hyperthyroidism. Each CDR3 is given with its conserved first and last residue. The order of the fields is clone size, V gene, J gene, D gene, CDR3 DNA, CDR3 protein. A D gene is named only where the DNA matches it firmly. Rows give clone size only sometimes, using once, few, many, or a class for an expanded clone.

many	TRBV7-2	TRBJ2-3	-	TGTGCCAGCAGCCTGGGGACAACTAACACAGATACGCAGTATTTT	CASSLGTTNTDTQYF
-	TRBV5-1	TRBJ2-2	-	TGCGCCAGCAGCTTGGATGTCGGACTACGCACCGGGGAGCTGTTTTTT	CASSLDVGLRTGELFF
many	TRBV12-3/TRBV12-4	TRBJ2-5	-	TGTGCCAGCAGTTTGTGGGATCGGGAGACCCAGTACTTC	CASSLWDRETQYF
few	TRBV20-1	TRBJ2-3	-	TGCAGTGCTAACCAGATCCGATATCCCACAGATACGCAGTATTTT	CSANQIRYPTDTQYF
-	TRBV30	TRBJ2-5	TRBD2	TGTGCCGGGAGAACTAGCGGAAGGAGTGAGACCCAGTACTTC	CAGRTSGRSETQYF
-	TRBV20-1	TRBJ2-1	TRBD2	TGCAGCGAAAGCGGGAGGGCCCCGGGGAATGAGCAGTTCTTC	CSESGRAPGNEQFF
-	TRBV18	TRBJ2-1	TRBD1	TGTGCCAGCTCATCGGACGACAGGGGCGGGGTGTTCTTC	CASSSDDRGGVFF
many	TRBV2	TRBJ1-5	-	TGTGCCAGCAGTGAATACGGTAGCAATCAGCCCCAGCATTTT	CASSEYGSNQPQHF
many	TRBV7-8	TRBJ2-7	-	TGTGCCAGCAGCACGTGGACCTTCCCTACCGAGCACTCCTACGAGCAGTACTTC	CASSTWTFPTEHSYEQYF
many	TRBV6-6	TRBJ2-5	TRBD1	TGTGCCAGCAGTTACGGGGACAGACAAGAGACCCAGTACTTC	CASSYGDRQETQYF
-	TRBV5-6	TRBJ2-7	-	TGTGCCAGCAGCACCCACAGGGTAGGTGAGCAGTACTTC	CASSTHRVGEQYF
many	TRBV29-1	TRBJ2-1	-	TGCAGCGTTGAAGACTGGACTGACAATGAGCAGTTCTTC	CSVEDWTDNEQFF
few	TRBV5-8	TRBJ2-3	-	TGTGCCAGCAGCTTGCCCACAGGGAGTCAGGCAGATACGCAGTATTTT	CASSLPTGSQADTQYF
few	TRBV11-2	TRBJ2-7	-	TGTGCCAGCAGTGAAGAAAGGGGCCGGGAGCAGTACTTC	CASSEERGREQYF
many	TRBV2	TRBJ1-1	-	TGTGCCAGCAGCGGAAGGGGCACCGTCGAAGCTTTCTTT	CASSGRGTVEAFF
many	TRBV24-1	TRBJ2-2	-	TGTGCCACCAGTGATAGCAGCGGAAAGCCGAACACCGGGGAGCTGTTTTTT	CATSDSSGKPNTGELFF
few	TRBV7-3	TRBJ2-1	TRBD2	TGTGCCAGCAGCGTGACTAGCGGATCCTCCTACAATGAGCAGTTCTTC	CASSVTSGSSYNEQFF
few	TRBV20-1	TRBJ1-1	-	TGCAGTGCTAGAGCTTTCAGGGGCATGAACACTGAAGCTTTCTTT	CSARAFRGMNTEAFF
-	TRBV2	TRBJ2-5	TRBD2	TGTGCCAGCAGTGACCGCGGGAGTAACGCCGGGGAGACCCAGTACTTC	CASSDRGSNAGETQYF
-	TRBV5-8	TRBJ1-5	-	TGTGCCAGCAGCTTGGAGGCAGGAAGCAATCAGCCCCAGCATTTT	CASSLEAGSNQPQHF